A single sample is the source of the 8 T cell receptor beta chains below, sequenced in a study of early T cells in non-severe SARS-CoV-2 infection. Each CDR3 protein is one row after TCRdb ran MiXCR on the 5' RACE reads. This table has roughly 55,000 distinct CDR3 sequences, 11% appearing once. Source material: whole blood. The source is an adult who was a healthcare worker with PCR-confirmed SARS-CoV-2 infection or an uninfected control (not recorded which).

This chain links TRBV14 with TRBJ2-7; possible D gene TRBD1, 7 bases. CDR1 and CDR2 (germline): SGHDN, FVKESK. This CDR3 spans 13 amino acids. Trimming cost V 4 bases and J 6 bases, with 13 bases left between them. CDR3: CASSPRQGGEQYF. Here the CDR3 DNA reads TGTGCCAGCAGCCCAAGGCAGGGGGGCGAGCAGTACTTC.

The rearrangement uses TRBV3-1 and TRBJ2-1, with TRBD2 identical over 10 bases. V shed 5 bases, J shed 5 bases, and the junction held 12 bases outside the gene matches. Germline V gene sequence: CDR1 LGHDT, CDR2 YNNKEL (reference sequence). The CDR3 length is 17 residues. This CDR3 reads CASSSWDLAGVNNEQFF. In DNA form, the CDR3 reads TGTGCCAGCAGCTCCTGGGATCTAGCGGGAGTCAACAATGAGCAGTTCTTC.

This clonotype was recorded at least ten times. V usage is TRBV6-6 and J usage is TRBJ1-5; D not certain. In germline, CDR1 is MNHNY, CDR2 SVGAGI (reference sequence). The CDR3 covers 13 residues. Trimming stripped 7 bases from V and 4 bases from J, with 11 bases between. For the CDR3, the DNA is TGTGCCAGCACTATGGACGGGAATCAGCCCCAGCATTTT. This encodes CASTMDGNQPQHF.

This clonotype was found a few times. The rearrangement joins TRBV12-2 to TRBJ1-4; TRBD1 was called by the table and not checked on the DNA. TRBV12-2 is flagged as a pseudogene. The CDR3 is 14 amino acids. CDR3 amino acids: CASRNPGPNEKLFF. The CDR3 coding sequence is TGTGCAAGTCGGAATCCGGGGCCTAATGAAAAACTGTTTTTT.

This chain's CDR3 is CASSQESVYSPLHF. In DNA form, the CDR3 reads TGTGCCAGCAGCCAAGAATCGGTCTATTCACCCCTCCACTTT. The rearrangement joins TRBV14 to TRBJ1-6; D unresolved. Germline CDR1 is SGHDN and CDR2 is FVKESK. The germline V and J ends were trimmed by 0 bases and 8 bases, with 8 bases remaining between them. The CDR3 is 14 amino acids.

This clonotype came up many times. This sequence joins TRBV20-1 and TRBJ1-5, with TRBD1 identical over 9 bases. Trimming took 3 bases from V and 2 from J; bases not matched to a gene: 8. There are 16 residues in the CDR3. Germline CDR1 is DFQATT and CDR2 is SNEGSKA (reference sequence). The CDR3 DNA reads as TGCAGTGCTAGCGCCGGGACAGGGAGTGGCAATCAGCCCCAGCATTTT. It is translated as CSASAGTGSGNQPQHF.

The chain combines TRBV14 with TRBJ2-7, with unresolved D. V was trimmed by 4 bases and J by 4 bases, leaving 11 bases between them. This CDR3 comprises 13 residues. CDR1 and CDR2 from the germline V gene are SGHDN and FVKESK. Here the CDR3 DNA reads TGTGCCAGCAGCCGTCTAAGGGATTACGAGCAGTACTTC. This encodes CASSRLRDYEQYF. The full variable domain, in which reference TRBV14 and TRBJ2-7 provide the parts outside the CDR3, is EAGVTQFPSHSVIEKGQTVTLRCDPISGHDNLYWYRRVMGKEIKFLLHFVKESKQDESGMPNNRFLAERTGGTYSTLKVQPAELEDSGVYFCASSRLRDYEQYFGPGTRLTVT.

This chain joins TRBV2 and TRBJ2-1, with a possible D match to TRBD2 (5 bases). V gave up 8 bases and J gave up 3 bases, with 14 bases separating them. CDR1 and CDR2 from the germline V gene are SNHLY and FYNNEI. This CDR3 comprises 14 residues. Here the CDR3 reads CASESGNYYNEQFF. CDR3 bases: TGTGCCAGCGAGAGCGGAAATTACTACAATGAGCAGTTCTTC.